This record covers a single TCR beta chain. Its antigen is still unknown. Chemo-refractory metastatic non-small-cell lung cancer patients received focal radiation with ipilimumab CTLA-4 blockade. The sample originates from a study of radiotherapy plus CTLA-4 blockade in lung cancer. In the study overall: Disease control was seen in roughly 30% of patients, objective responses in 15% to 20%.

Study-wide findings and caveats: Early clone dynamics of blood T cells, plus interferon-beta, reportedly predicted response best. In blood, TCR clones derived from the tumor expanded after radiotherapy plus ipilimumab.

Some clones are missing from TCRdb's copy, which holds only in-frame ones; the method was immunoSEQ multiplex PCR. The data show about 45,000 clones, 73% seen once. The CDR3 is 15 residues long. The germline V gene has CDR1 MGHRA and CDR2 YSYEKL. The V segment lost 0 bases and the J segment 3 bases; nucleotides outside the gene matches: 5. The receptor was isolated from a human donor with non-small cell lung cancer who had a complete response to radiotherapy plus ipilimumab. The chain combines TRBV4-1 with TRBJ2-7; 7 bases map to TRBD1. Sequencing was performed on peripheral blood, taken from a patient treated with radiotherapy plus ipilimumab. The CDR3, as DNA: TGCGCCAGCAGCCAAGATGAACAGGGGTTCTACGAGCAGTACTTC. This codes for CASSQDEQGFYEQYF.